This T cell receptor beta chain was observed in a study of CD4 T cells in relation to SARS-CoV-2 and coronaviruses. Study-level information: TCR beta CDR3s were sequenced after approximately 11-day antigen culture of PBMCs. General study findings and limits: In roughly 61% of donors, memory CD4+ clonotypes crossrecognized SARS-CoV-2 and at least one common cold coronavirus spike.

The repertoire was sequenced with immunoSEQ multiplex PCR; TCRdb's copy has only in-frame clones and lacks some. The profile covers around 23,000 clones, with more than 60% appearing a single time and 13% to 15% taken by the ten largest. Germline V gene sequence: CDR1 SQVTM, CDR2 ANQGSEA. The CDR3 covers 13 residues. The trim removed 1 base at V and 6 bases at J, leaving 1 base unmatched. Comment on this clone: The antigen remains undetermined.

Before the COVID-19 pandemic, during about 2011-2019, CD4+ T cells were taken from unexposed donors. After about ten days of culture, CD4+ T cells were isolated. This chain joins TRBV29-1 and TRBJ2-5; 11 nucleotides line up with TRBD1. The TCR originated in a human donor in good health. Sequenced material: CD4+ T cells from PBMCs, cultured in vitro. The CDR3 spells CSVEGDRGKTQYF. CDR3 DNA sequence: TGCAGCGTTGAAGGGGACAGGGGGAAGACCCAGTACTTC.